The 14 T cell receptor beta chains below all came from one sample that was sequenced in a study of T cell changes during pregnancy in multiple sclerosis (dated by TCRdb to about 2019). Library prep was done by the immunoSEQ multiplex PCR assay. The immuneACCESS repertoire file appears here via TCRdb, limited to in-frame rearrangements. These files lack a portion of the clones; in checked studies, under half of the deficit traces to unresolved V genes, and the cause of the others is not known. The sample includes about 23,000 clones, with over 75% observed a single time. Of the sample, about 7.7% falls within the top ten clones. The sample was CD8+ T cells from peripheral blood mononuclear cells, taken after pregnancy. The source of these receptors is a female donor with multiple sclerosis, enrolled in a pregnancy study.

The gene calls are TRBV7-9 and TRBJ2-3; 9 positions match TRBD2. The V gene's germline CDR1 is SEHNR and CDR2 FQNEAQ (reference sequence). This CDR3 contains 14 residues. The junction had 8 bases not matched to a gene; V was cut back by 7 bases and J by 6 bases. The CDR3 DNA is TGTGCCAGCATCTACGGGACTAGCCTCGATACGCAGTATTTT. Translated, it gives CASIYGTSLDTQYF.

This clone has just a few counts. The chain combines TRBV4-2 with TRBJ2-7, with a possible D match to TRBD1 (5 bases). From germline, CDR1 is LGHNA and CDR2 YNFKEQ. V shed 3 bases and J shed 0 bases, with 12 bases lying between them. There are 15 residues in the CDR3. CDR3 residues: CASSHGADNSYEQYF. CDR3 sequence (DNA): TGTGCCAGCAGCCATGGGGCTGACAACTCCTACGAGCAGTACTTC.

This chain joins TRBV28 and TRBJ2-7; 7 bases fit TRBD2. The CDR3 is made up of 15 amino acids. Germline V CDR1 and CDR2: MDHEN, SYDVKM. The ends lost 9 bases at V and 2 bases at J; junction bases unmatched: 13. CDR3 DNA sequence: TGTGCCAGTAACCCCTGGGGGGGTAGGGCCTACGAGCAGTACTTC. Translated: CASNPWGGRAYEQYF.

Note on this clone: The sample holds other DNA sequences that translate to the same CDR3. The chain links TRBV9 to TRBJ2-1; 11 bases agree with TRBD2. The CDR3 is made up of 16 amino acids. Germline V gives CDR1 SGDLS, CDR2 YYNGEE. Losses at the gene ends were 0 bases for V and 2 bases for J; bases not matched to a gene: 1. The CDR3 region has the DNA TGTGCCAGCAGCGTAGTACTAGCGGGAGCCTACAATGAGCAGTTCTTC. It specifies CASSVVLAGAYNEQFF.

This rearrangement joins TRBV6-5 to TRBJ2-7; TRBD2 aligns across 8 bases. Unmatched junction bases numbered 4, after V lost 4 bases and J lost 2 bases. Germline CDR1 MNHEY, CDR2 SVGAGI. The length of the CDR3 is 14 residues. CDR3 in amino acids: CASSWTSRTYEQYF. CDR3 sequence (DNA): TGTGCCAGCAGTTGGACTAGCCGAACCTACGAGCAGTACTTC.

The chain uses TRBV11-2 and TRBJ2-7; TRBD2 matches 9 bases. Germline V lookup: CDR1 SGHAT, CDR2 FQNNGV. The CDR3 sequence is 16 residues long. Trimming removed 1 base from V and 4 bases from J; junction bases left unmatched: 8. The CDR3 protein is CASSLAGSGRGYEQYF. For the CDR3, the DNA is TGTGCCAGCAGCTTAGCGGGTAGCGGGAGAGGGTACGAGCAGTACTTC.

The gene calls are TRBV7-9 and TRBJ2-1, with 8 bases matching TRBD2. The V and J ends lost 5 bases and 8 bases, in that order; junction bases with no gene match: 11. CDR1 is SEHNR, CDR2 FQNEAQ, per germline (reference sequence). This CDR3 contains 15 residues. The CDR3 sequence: CASSPGTREVDEQFF. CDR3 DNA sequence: TGTGCCAGCAGCCCCGGGACTAGGGAGGTCGATGAGCAGTTCTTC.

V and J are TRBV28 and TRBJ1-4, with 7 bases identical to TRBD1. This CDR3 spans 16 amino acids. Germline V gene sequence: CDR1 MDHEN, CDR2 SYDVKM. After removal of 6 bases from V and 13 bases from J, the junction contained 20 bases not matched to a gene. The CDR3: CASSLGTTGTTAVLFF. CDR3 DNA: TGTGCCAGCAGCCTAGGGACGACAGGGACGACCGCGGTACTGTTTTTT.

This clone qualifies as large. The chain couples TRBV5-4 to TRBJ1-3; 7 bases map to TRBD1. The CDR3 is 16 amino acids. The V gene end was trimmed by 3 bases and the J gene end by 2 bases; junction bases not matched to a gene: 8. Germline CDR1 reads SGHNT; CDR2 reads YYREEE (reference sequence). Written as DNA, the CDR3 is TGTGCCAGCAGCTGGGCGAATACAGGGGCTGGAAACACCATATATTTT. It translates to CASSWANTGAGNTIYF.

This CDR3 reads CASSSTSGLTDTQYF. CDR3 coding DNA: TGTGCCAGCAGCTCCACTAGCGGGCTCACAGATACGCAGTATTTT. The chain combines TRBV13 with TRBJ2-3; 9 bases agree with TRBD2. The CDR3 spans 15 residues. The germline gives CDR1 PRHDT, CDR2 FYEKMQ (reference sequence). Trimming took 4 bases from V and 2 from J; bases not matched to a gene: 4. The complete variable domain, with remaining parts taken from reference TRBV13 and TRBJ2-3, reads AAGVIQSPRHLIKEKRETATLKCYPIPRHDTVYWYQQGPGQDPQFLISFYEKMQSDKGSIPDRFSAQQFSDYHSELNMSSLELGDSALYFCASSSTSGLTDTQYFGPGTRLTVL.

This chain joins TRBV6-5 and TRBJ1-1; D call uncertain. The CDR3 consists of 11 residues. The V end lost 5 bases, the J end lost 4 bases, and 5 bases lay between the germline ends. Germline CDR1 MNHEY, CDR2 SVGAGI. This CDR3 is CASSDSTEAFF. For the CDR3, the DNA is TGTGCCAGCAGTGATAGCACTGAAGCTTTCTTT.

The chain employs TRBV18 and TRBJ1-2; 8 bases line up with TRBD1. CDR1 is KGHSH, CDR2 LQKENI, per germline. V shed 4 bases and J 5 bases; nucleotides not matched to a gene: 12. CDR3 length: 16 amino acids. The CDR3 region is CASSLPGQADLYGYTF. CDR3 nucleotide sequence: TGTGCCAGCTCACTTCCGGGACAGGCTGACTTGTATGGCTACACCTTC.

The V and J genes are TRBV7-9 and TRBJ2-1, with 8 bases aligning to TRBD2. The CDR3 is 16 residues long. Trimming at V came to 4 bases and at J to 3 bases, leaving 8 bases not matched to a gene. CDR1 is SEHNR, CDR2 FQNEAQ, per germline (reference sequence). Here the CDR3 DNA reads TGTGCCAGCAGCTCATTATCCGGGACTAGCTACAATGAGCAGTTCTTC. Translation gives CASSSLSGTSYNEQFF.

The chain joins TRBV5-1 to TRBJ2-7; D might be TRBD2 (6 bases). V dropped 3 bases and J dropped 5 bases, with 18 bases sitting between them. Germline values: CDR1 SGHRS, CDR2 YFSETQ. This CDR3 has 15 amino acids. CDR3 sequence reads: CASSSTVEGADEQYF. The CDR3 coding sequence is TGCGCCAGCAGCTCCACGGTGGAGGGTGCCGACGAGCAGTACTTC.